This passage covers 8 T cell receptor beta chains from one sample sequenced in a study of blood T cells in healthy people across ages (dated by TCRdb to between 2014 and 2016). Preparation of the library involved 5' RACE. Sequenced using an Illumina HiSeq 2500. A second PCR of roughly 6 to 11 cycles was run with a J-beta primer mix and a sample-barcoded 5' primer. TCRdb reran the public reads through fastp at Q25 and MiXCR, keeping productive beta chains. Each entry merges the rows of one CDR3 protein and shows their most common DNA and genes. The sample table contains 2 million or so distinct CDR3 sequences; only one count was recorded for around half of them. Of the sample, 2% to 2.5% falls within the top ten clones. The sample taken for sequencing was blood. These receptors were collected from a woman between 35 and 50 years old in good health.

This clonotype appeared a few times. V usage is TRBV27 and J usage is TRBJ1-5, with no clear D. Germline lookup yields CDR1 MNHEY and CDR2 SMNVEV (reference sequence). This CDR3 region has 13 residues. V lost 0 bases to trimming and J lost 6 bases, with 6 bases between them. The CDR3 coding sequence is TGTGCCAGCAGTTTATCATCACGTCAGCCCCAGCATTTT. Translating gives CASSLSSRQPQHF.

The chain links TRBV9 to TRBJ1-2, with D tentatively TRBD1 (5 bases). V gave up 3 bases and J gave up 4 bases, with 22 bases separating them. The CDR3 spans 17 residues. Germline assignment: CDR1 SGDLS and CDR2 YYNGEE. CDR3 sequence reads: CASSAGDRYAFGYGYTF. The CDR3 DNA sequence: TGTGCCAGCAGCGCCGGCGACAGATACGCTTTTGGCTATGGCTACACCTTC.

This chain joins TRBV7-9 and TRBJ1-5; 8 bases map to TRBD1. This CDR3 contains 15 residues. CDR1 and CDR2 (germline): SEHNR, FQNEAQ (reference sequence). J was trimmed by 1 base and V by 5 bases; bases with no gene match: 4. CDR3 sequence (DNA): TGTGCCAGCAGCCGACAGGGGAGCAGCAATCAGCCCCAGCATTTT. Translating it yields CASSRQGSSNQPQHF.

The genes are TRBV2 and TRBJ2-5; weak D call: TRBD2 (6 bases). The CDR3 consists of 13 residues. V lost 7 bases and J lost 4, with 13 bases in between. CDR1 SNHLY and CDR2 FYNNEI come from the germline V gene. Written as DNA, the CDR3 is TGTGCCAGCACGCGGGATAAGATAGAGACCCAGTACTTC. It encodes CASTRDKIETQYF.

The J gene is TRBJ1-4, the V gene TRBV5-6, with D maybe TRBD1 (5 bases). The CDR3 has 14 amino acids. CDR1 is SGHDT, CDR2 YYEEEE, per germline. The V end was cut by 3 bases, the J end by 8 bases, with 14 bases between. CDR3 loop: CASSWGTNGEKLFF. For the CDR3, the DNA is TGTGCCAGCAGCTGGGGCACCAACGGGGAAAAACTGTTTTTT. The variable domain in full, with the rest retrieved from reference TRBV5-6 and TRBJ1-4, is DAGVTQSPTHLIKTRGQQVTLRCSPKSGHDTVSWYQQALGQGPQFIFQYYEEEERQRGNFPDRFSGHQFPNYSSELNVNALLLGDSALYLCASSWGTNGEKLFFGSGTQLSVL.

This chain connects TRBV4-3 to TRBJ1-2; D uncertain. Germline CDR1 and CDR2: LGHNA and YSLEER. The CDR3 has 16 amino acids. Trimming left V 0 bases short and J 7 bases short, with 18 bases between. For the CDR3, the DNA is TGCGCCAGCAGCCAAGAAGAGACCGGCCGGCTTGGTGGCTACACCTTC. Its translation is CASSQEETGRLGGYTF.

The chain links TRBV15 to TRBJ2-1, with D maybe TRBD2 (5 bases). Per germline, CDR1 LNHNV and CDR2 YYDKDF (reference sequence). CDR3 length: 13 amino acids. Deletions cut 0 bases from V and 8 bases from J, with 8 bases between. CDR3 coding DNA: TGTGCCACCAGCAGAGACCGGGGATATGAGCAGTTCTTC. This translates into CATSRDRGYEQFF.

The rearrangement links TRBV20-1 to TRBJ2-4; 12 bases match TRBD1. The germline gives CDR1 DFQATT, CDR2 SNEGSKA (reference sequence). The CDR3 spans 15 residues. Trimming at V came to 0 bases and at J to 13 bases, leaving 10 bases not matched to a gene. The CDR3 nucleotides are TGCAGTGCTAGAGATCCCGGGACAGGGGGCGGGGAGCAGTACTTC. It is translated as CSARDPGTGGGEQYF.